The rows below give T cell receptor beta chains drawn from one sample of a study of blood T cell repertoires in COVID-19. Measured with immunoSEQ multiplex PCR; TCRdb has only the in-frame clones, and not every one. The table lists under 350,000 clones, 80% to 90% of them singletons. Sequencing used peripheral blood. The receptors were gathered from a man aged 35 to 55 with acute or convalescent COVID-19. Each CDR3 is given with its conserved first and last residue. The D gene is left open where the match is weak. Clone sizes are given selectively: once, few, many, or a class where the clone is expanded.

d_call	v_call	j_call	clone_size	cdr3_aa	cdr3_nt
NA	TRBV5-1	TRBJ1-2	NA	CASNRGGEDGYTF	TGCGCCAGCAATCGAGGGGGGGAAGATGGCTACACCTTC
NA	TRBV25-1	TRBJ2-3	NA	CASSAPGTLFYTDTQYF	TGTGCCAGCAGTGCACCCGGGACACTCTTTTACACAGATACGCAGTATTTT
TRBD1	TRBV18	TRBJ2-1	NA	CASSATGGSGGEQFF	TGTGCCAGCTCAGCAACAGGGGGAAGTGGTGGTGAGCAGTTCTTC
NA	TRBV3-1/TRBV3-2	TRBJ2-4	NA	CASSQAGVTKNIQYF	TGTGCCAGCAGCCAAGCAGGGGTCACCAAAAACATTCAGTACTTC
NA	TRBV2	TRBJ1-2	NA	CASSTGYGYTF	TGTGCCAGCAGTACAGGGTATGGCTACACCTTC
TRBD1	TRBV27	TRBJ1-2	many	CASSPWDSPRDGYTF	TGTGCCAGCAGTCCCTGGGACAGCCCAAGGGATGGCTACACCTTC
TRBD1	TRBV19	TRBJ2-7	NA	CASSSRQGSYEQYF	TGTGCCAGTAGTTCCCGACAGGGCTCCTACGAGCAGTACTTC
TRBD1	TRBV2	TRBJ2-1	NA	CASSGQGDEQFF	TGTGCCAGCAGTGGGCAGGGGGATGAGCAGTTCTTC
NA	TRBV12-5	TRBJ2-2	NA	CASRGAANTGELFF	TGTGCTAGTCGAGGAGCGGCGAACACCGGGGAGCTGTTTTTT
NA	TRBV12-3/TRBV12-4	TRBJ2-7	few	CASSFKGVEQYF	TGTGCCAGCAGTTTTAAGGGGGTAGAGCAGTACTTC
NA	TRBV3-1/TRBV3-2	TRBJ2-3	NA	CASSQAGLATDTQYF	TGTGCCAGCAGCCAAGCGGGGTTAGCCACAGATACGCAGTATTTT
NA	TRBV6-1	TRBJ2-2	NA	CASSEAWGGRGNTGELFF	TGTGCCAGCAGTGAAGCGTGGGGGGGCAGGGGCAACACCGGGGAGCTGTTTTTT
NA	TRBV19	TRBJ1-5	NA	CASSRQAYSNQPQHF	TGTGCCAGTAGTAGACAGGCTTATAGCAATCAGCCCCAGCATTTT
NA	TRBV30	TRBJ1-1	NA	CAWRYREDTEAFF	TGTGCCTGGAGATATAGGGAGGACACTGAAGCTTTCTTT
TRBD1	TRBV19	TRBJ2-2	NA	CARAPGTATGELFF	TGTGCCAGGGCCCCCGGGACAGCTACCGGGGAGCTGTTTTTT
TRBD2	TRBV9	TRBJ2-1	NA	CASSPLAGGPNEQFF	TGTGCCAGCAGCCCACTGGCGGGGGGGCCCAATGAGCAGTTCTTC
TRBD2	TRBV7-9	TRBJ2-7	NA	CASSPPGGGVDEQYF	TGTGCCAGCAGCCCCCCAGGCGGGGGGGTAGACGAGCAGTACTTC
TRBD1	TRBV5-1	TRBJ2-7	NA	CASSRGQKSSYEQYF	TGCGCCAGCAGCAGGGGACAGAAGAGCTCCTACGAGCAGTACTTC
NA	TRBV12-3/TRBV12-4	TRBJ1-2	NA	CASSFLGGGYTF	TGTGCCAGCAGTTTCCTAGGAGGAGGCTACACCTTC
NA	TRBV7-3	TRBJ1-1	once	CASSPGRDTEAFF	TGTGCCAGCAGCCCCGGTCGGGACACTGAAGCTTTCTTT
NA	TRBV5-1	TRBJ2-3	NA	CASSLGPQLQDTQYF	TGCGCCAGCAGCTTGGGACCTCAACTACAAGATACGCAGTATTTT
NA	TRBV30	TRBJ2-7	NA	CAWTWMLSGAEQYF	TGTGCCTGGACCTGGATGTTAAGCGGAGCCGAGCAGTACTTC
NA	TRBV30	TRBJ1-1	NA	CAWSVTAGVGTEAFF	TGTGCCTGGAGTGTAACGGCAGGGGTGGGCACTGAAGCTTTCTTT
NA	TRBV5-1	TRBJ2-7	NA	CASSLRAGRPTSYEQYF	TGCGCCAGCAGCTTGAGGGCGGGACGTCCGACCTCCTACGAGCAGTACTTC
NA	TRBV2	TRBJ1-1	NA	CASSEIQGGTEAFF	TGTGCCAGCAGTGAAATCCAGGGCGGCACTGAAGCTTTCTTT
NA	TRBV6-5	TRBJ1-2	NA	CASSFRGSGYTF	TGTGCCAGCTCATTCAGGGGAAGTGGCTACACCTTC